This T cell receptor (beta chain) was observed in a study of T-cell memory formation after mild COVID-19. About the research overall: There were largely donor-specific TCR clusters. Study-wide points: Pre-infection memory showed some responding clones, and this suggested that cross-reactive memory joined. Still unconfirmed is whether the second-wave clones peaking on day 37 recognized SARS-CoV-2.

This clonotype was observed at least ten times. Its specificity is not known. Via MiXCR, TCRdb re-called the 5' RACE reads, giving one row per CDR3 protein. The table shows roughly 40,000 distinct CDR3 sequences, with 5.5% to 8.5% occurring only once. CDR1 is LNHDA, CDR2 SQIVND, per germline (reference sequence). V lost 4 bases and J lost 6; bases outside the gene matches: 12. This CDR3 comprises 15 residues. This sequence was found in an adult who had mild COVID-19 (a few samples of this study predate the infection). Cell type and time point are not known. The V gene is TRBV19, the J gene TRBJ2-7, with TRBD2 matching over 7 bases. Sequencing was done on a sample of PBMCs or a T cell subset sorted from them (not recorded which). For the CDR3, the DNA is TGTGCCAGTAGTAGCCTTCGGGGCGGGAGCCTCGAGCAGTACTTC. Residues: CASSSLRGGSLEQYF.